The 26 T cell receptor beta chains reported below all come from one sample, sequenced in a study of identical twins. TCRdb passed the 5' RACE reads through MiXCR, listing each CDR3 protein once. The sample contains 1,800,000 or so distinct CDR3 sequences, under 35% of which appear only once. Sequencing was carried out using cord blood. The receptors were sampled from a newborn girl in good health.

This clonotype turned up a few times. This chain links TRBV6-4 with TRBJ2-3, with D maybe TRBD1 (5 bases). Trimming pared 2 bases from V and 5 bases from J, leaving 8 bases between. The germline V gene encodes CDR1 MRHNA and CDR2 SNTAGT. The CDR3 extends over 13 amino acids. CDR3 protein: CASSDIQGDTQYF. For the CDR3, the DNA is TGTGCCAGCAGTGACATCCAGGGAGATACGCAGTATTTT.

This clonotype showed up just a few times. The chain recombines TRBV29-1 with TRBJ1-2, with TRBD1 matching 8 bases. Germline V gives CDR1 SQVTM, CDR2 ANQGSEA. The CDR3 runs 12 residues. J lost 6 bases, V lost 4 bases, and 4 bases had no gene match. In DNA form, the CDR3 reads TGCAGCGTTGCCCCGACAGGGGATGGCTACACCTTC. Amino acid sequence: CSVAPTGDGYTF.

As to this clonotype: This could be a read error, since a much larger clone is one nucleotide away. This chain joins TRBV29-1 and TRBJ1-4; D is undetermined. V gave up 5 bases and J gave up 7 bases, with 17 bases separating them. CDR1 and CDR2 from the germline V gene are SQVTM and ANQGSEA. The CDR3 is 14 residues long. The CDR3 coding sequence is TGCAGCGTTCTCTCGTGGGCGGGAAGTGAAAAACTGTTTTTT. Its protein is CSVLSWAGSEKLFF.

The rearrangement links TRBV12-3 or TRBV12-4 to TRBJ2-3, with 7 bases identical to TRBD2. This CDR3 is built from 13 residues. J lost 6 bases, V lost 5 bases, and 5 bases had no gene match. The CDR3 loop is CASSSGEWDTQYF. CDR3 nucleotides: TGTGCCAGCAGTAGCGGGGAGTGGGATACGCAGTATTTT.

The CDR3: CASSPKGAGGEQFF. The DNA for the CDR3 is TGTGCCAGCAGCCCGAAGGGGGCGGGTGGCGAGCAGTTCTTC. This chain uses TRBV4-2 with TRBJ2-1, with 7 nucleotides matching TRBD1. V gave up 4 bases and J gave up 10 bases; unmatched junction bases: 10. Germline CDR1 and CDR2: LGHNA and YNFKEQ. CDR3 length equals 14 residues.

This chain connects TRBV4-2 to TRBJ2-3; 10 bases align to TRBD2. The CDR3 is 15 amino acids. Per the germline V gene, CDR1 is LGHNA and CDR2 is YNFKEQ. The V and J ends lost 3 bases and 3 bases, in that order; junction bases with no gene match: 3. Here the CDR3 reads CASSHTSGMTDTQYF. The CDR3 DNA is TGTGCCAGCAGCCATACTAGCGGGATGACAGATACGCAGTATTTT.

This clonotype appeared a few times. V is TRBV4-1 and J is TRBJ1-2, with 7 bases fitting TRBD1. In germline, CDR1 is MGHRA, CDR2 YSYEKL. V trimming: 0 bases; J trimming: 2 bases; junction bases outside the gene matches: 6. CDR3 size: 16 residues. The CDR3 coding sequence is TGCGCCAGCAGCCAAGAGATGACAGGGAGAAACTATGGCTACACCTTC. Translating gives CASSQEMTGRNYGYTF.

This clonotype was found once. The genes are TRBV20-1 and TRBJ2-7; maybe TRBD2 (7 bases). This CDR3 region has 15 residues. In germline, CDR1 is DFQATT, CDR2 SNEGSKA (reference sequence). The V end was cut by 6 bases, the J end by 4 bases, with 22 bases between. CDR3 DNA: TGCAGTGCGCCCAACCAGCGGCGGGGGCCTTACGAGCAGTACTTC. Translation gives CSAPNQRRGPYEQYF.

There are a few counts of this clonotype. The gene calls are TRBV6-5 and TRBJ1-1; D possibly corresponds to TRBD1 (5 bases). The germline V gene encodes CDR1 MNHEY and CDR2 SVGAGI. The CDR3 runs to 15 residues. V was pared by 0 bases and J by 1 base, with 9 bases between. CDR3 loop: CASSYSRGANTEAFF. The CDR3 DNA follows: TGTGCCAGCAGTTACTCGAGGGGAGCGAACACTGAAGCTTTCTTT.

The chain joins TRBV5-1 to TRBJ1-1, with no clear D. The CDR3 runs 14 residues. The V gene lost 0 bases and the J gene lost 4 bases, with 10 bases spanning the gap. Germline V lookup: CDR1 SGHRS, CDR2 YFSETQ. The CDR3: CASSLVQSVTEAFF. The CDR3 nucleotides are TGCGCCAGCAGCTTGGTTCAAAGTGTCACTGAAGCTTTCTTT.

J is TRBJ2-5 and V is TRBV3-1; D might be TRBD2 (6 bases). Trimming removed 1 base at V and 2 bases at J, with 17 bases between. Germline CDR1 and CDR2: LGHDT and YNNKEL (reference sequence). This CDR3 has 17 amino acids. CDR3 DNA: TGTGCCAGCAGCCAAGGCTTCCCTAGCGTCCCACAAGAGACCCAGTACTTC. Protein product: CASSQGFPSVPQETQYF.

The chain joins TRBV20-1 to TRBJ2-1; D might be TRBD1 (6 bases). The CDR3 totals 12 residues. With 6 bases removed from V and 8 bases from J, the gap between germline ends came to 14 bases. Germline CDR1 reads DFQATT; CDR2 reads SNEGSKA (reference sequence). Written as DNA, the CDR3 is TGCAGTGCCCCTAGGGGGAAGGATGAGCAGTTCTTC. Its protein is CSAPRGKDEQFF.

A few counts support this clonotype. This chain uses TRBV20-1 with TRBJ2-3, with D perhaps given as TRBD1 or TRBD2 (5 bases each). This CDR3 is built from 14 residues. Trimming pared 2 bases from V and 2 bases from J, leaving 11 bases between. Germline CDR1 reads DFQATT; CDR2 reads SNEGSKA (reference sequence). The CDR3 bases are TGCAGTGCTAGATTGGTGGGGGTCACAGATACGCAGTATTTT. This codes for CSARLVGVTDTQYF.

The chain has TRBV27 and TRBJ2-7, with 8 nucleotides matching TRBD1. The CDR3 sequence is 15 residues long. CDR1 MNHEY and CDR2 SMNVEV come from the germline V gene (reference sequence). The V segment lost 0 bases and the J segment 2 bases; nucleotides outside the gene matches: 3. The CDR3 nucleotides are TGTGCCAGCAGTTTATCTACAGGGGGGACCTACGAGCAGTACTTC. This translates into CASSLSTGGTYEQYF.

The gene calls are TRBV7-9 and TRBJ2-1; tentative D call: TRBD2 (6 bases). The germline gives CDR1 SEHNR, CDR2 FQNEAQ (reference sequence). This CDR3 contains 12 residues. Trimming shortened V by 9 bases and J by 7 bases, and 13 bases separated the two germline ends. The CDR3 loop reads CASRGWVNEQFF. Here the CDR3 DNA reads TGTGCCAGTCGGGGGTGGGTAAATGAGCAGTTCTTC.

A few counts support this clonotype. CDR3 in DNA: TGTGCCAGCAGCCAAGATCCAGTTGCAACTAATGAAAAACTGTTTTTT. Translating gives CASSQDPVATNEKLFF. V gene TRBV4-2 combines with J gene TRBJ1-4, with D unclear. Germline values: CDR1 LGHNA, CDR2 YNFKEQ. The CDR3 covers 16 residues. V lost 0 bases and J lost 0, with 8 bases in between.

The rearrangement joins TRBV3-1 to TRBJ2-2, with 9 bases aligning to TRBD2. After removal of 4 bases from V and 1 base from J, the junction contained 7 bases not matched to a gene. Germline CDR1 reads LGHDT; CDR2 reads YNNKEL (reference sequence). The CDR3 length is 17 residues. The CDR3 DNA is TGTGCCAGCAGCCGACCCCTAGCGGGGATGAACACCGGGGAGCTGTTTTTT. Translating it yields CASSRPLAGMNTGELFF. Variable domain in full (rest from reference TRBV3-1 and TRBJ2-2): DTAVSQTPKYLVTQMGNDKSIKCEQNLGHDTMYWYKQDSKKFLKIMFSYNNKELIINETVPNRFSPKSPDKAHLNLHINSLELGDSAVYFCASSRPLAGMNTGELFFGEGSRLTVL.

This clonotype was seen repeatedly, ten times or more. The rearrangement uses TRBV5-5 and TRBJ2-1; D is ambiguous. V was pared by 4 bases and J by 0 bases, with 5 bases between. Germline V gene lookup returns CDR1 SGHKS and CDR2 YYEKEE (reference sequence). The CDR3 has 13 amino acids. CDR3 in amino acids: CASSQNSYNEQFF. CDR3 coding DNA: TGTGCCAGCAGCCAAAACTCCTACAATGAGCAGTTCTTC.

V gene TRBV11-2 combines with J gene TRBJ2-5, with 7 bases identical to TRBD2. With V trimmed by 8 bases and J by 11 bases, 14 bases remained unmatched. Germline-derived CDR1 and CDR2 are SGHAT and FQNNGV. The CDR3 extends over 13 amino acids. DNA for the CDR3: TGTGCCAGCGGACTAGTCTCCTACAATGAGCAGTACTTC. It specifies CASGLVSYNEQYF.

V and J are TRBV6-5 and TRBJ2-3; 9 bases align to TRBD2. The CDR3 spans 16 residues. The V and J ends lost 5 bases and 2 bases, in that order; junction bases with no gene match: 8. Germline CDR1 is MNHEY and CDR2 is SVGAGI. The CDR3, as DNA: TGTGCCAGCAGTCAGCTAGCGGGAAAGGCCACAGATACGCAGTATTTT. This encodes CASSQLAGKATDTQYF.

The chain links TRBV9 to TRBJ2-7; TRBD2 is a possible D gene (6 bases). Looked up from germline, CDR1 is SGDLS and CDR2 is YYNGEE. The germline V and J ends were trimmed by 1 base and 7 bases, with 15 bases remaining between them. This CDR3 has 14 residues. The CDR3 DNA is TGTGCCAGCAGCGTATACGGAGGGCTGGGGGAGCAGTACTTC. Protein product: CASSVYGGLGEQYF.

V and J are TRBV28 and TRBJ2-1; TRBD2 matches at 7 bases. The V and J ends lost 7 bases and 5 bases, in that order; junction bases with no gene match: 14. This CDR3 is 16 amino acids long. In germline, CDR1 is MDHEN, CDR2 SYDVKM. The CDR3 nucleotides read TGTGCCAGCATTGGGGGAGGGCTGGTTGGGCACAATGAGCAGTTCTTC. This codes for CASIGGGLVGHNEQFF.

This clonotype occurred many times. Written as DNA, the CDR3 is TGTGCCAGCAGTTACTCGACAGGGAGCTCCTACGAGCAGTACTTC. Translating it yields CASSYSTGSSYEQYF. This rearrangement joins TRBV6-6 to TRBJ2-7, with TRBD1 matching over 7 bases. The V gene end was trimmed by 0 bases and the J gene end by 0 bases; junction bases not matched to a gene: 2. This CDR3 contains 15 residues. The germline V gene encodes CDR1 MNHNY and CDR2 SVGAGI (reference sequence).

This sequence joins TRBV28 and TRBJ2-5, with 11 bases that match TRBD2. V lost 2 bases to trimming and J lost 11 bases; unmatched junction nucleotides: 16. The CDR3 runs to 17 residues. CDR1 and CDR2 (germline): MDHEN, SYDVKM. CDR3 amino acids: CASSLSRVSGRGNEQYF. Written as DNA, the CDR3 is TGTGCCAGCAGTTTAAGTCGGGTTAGCGGGAGGGGCAATGAGCAGTACTTC.

The chain recombines TRBV27 with TRBJ2-3; 8 bases map to TRBD2. Germline loops: CDR1 MNHEY, CDR2 SMNVEV (reference sequence). The V segment lost 3 bases and the J segment 1 base; nucleotides outside the gene matches: 9. The CDR3 has 17 residues. CDR3 region: CASSFRSSGGGTDTQYF. CDR3 sequence (DNA): TGTGCCAGCAGTTTCAGGTCGTCGGGAGGGGGCACAGATACGCAGTATTTT.

This clonotype has only a few counts. The genes are TRBV20-1 and TRBJ1-2; 8 bases match TRBD1. The CDR3 sequence is 14 residues long. Germline V CDR1 and CDR2: DFQATT, SNEGSKA (reference sequence). V was pared by 0 bases and J by 8 bases, with 8 bases of the junction left unmatched. This CDR3 is CSAREGQGAHGYTF. The CDR3, as DNA: TGCAGTGCTAGAGAGGGCCAGGGGGCGCACGGCTACACCTTC.